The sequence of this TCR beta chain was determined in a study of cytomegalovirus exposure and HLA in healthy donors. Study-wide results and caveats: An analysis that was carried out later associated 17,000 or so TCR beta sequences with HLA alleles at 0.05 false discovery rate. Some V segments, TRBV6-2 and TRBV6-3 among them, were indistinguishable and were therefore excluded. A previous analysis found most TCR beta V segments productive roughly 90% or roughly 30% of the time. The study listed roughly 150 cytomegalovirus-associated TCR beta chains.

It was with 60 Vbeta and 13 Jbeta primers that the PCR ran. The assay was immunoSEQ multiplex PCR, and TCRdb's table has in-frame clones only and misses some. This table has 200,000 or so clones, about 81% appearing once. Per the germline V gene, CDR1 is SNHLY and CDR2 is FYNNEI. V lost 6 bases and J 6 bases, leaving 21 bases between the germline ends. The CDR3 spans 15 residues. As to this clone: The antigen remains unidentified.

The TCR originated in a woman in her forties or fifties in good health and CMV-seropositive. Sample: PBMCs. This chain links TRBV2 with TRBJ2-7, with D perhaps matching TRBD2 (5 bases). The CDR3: CASRETGSERGEQYF. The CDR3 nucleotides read TGTGCCAGCAGGGAAACGGGATCAGAGAGAGGCGAGCAGTACTTC.